The 29 T cell receptor beta chains below were found in one sample sequenced in a study of response to subunit inactivated influenza vaccine. One entry per CDR3 protein results from TCRdb running MiXCR on the RT-PCR reads. The profile shows about half a million distinct CDR3 sequences, 9.5% to 12% of them singletons. The source was PBMCs from blood, collected 45 days after vaccination. All receptors derive from a man aged 50 to 59 who received an inactivated influenza vaccine.

This clonotype appeared a few times. This sequence joins TRBV11-1 and TRBJ2-1; 10 nucleotides agree with TRBD1. CDR3 length: 18 residues. Germline trimming cut 6 bases from V and 5 bases from J; bases unmatched to any gene: 16. Germline assignment: CDR1 SGHAT and CDR2 FQDESV (reference sequence). DNA for the CDR3: TGTGCCAGCAGGCCCGCGTGGTTCCGGGACAGGGGTAACAATGAGCAGTTCTTC. Translated, it gives CASRPAWFRDRGNNEQFF.

This clonotype came up a few times. V and J are TRBV7-8 and TRBJ2-2; a possible D gene is TRBD2 (5 bases). Germline CDR1 SGHVS, CDR2 FQNEAQ. V dropped 10 bases and J dropped 2 bases, with 20 bases sitting between them. There are 16 residues in the CDR3. As DNA, the CDR3 is TGTGCCACCCAATTGCTGGGGAGCCCCAACACCGGGGAGCTGTTTTTT. Amino acid sequence: CATQLLGSPNTGELFF.

In this sample, this clonotype turned up a few times. This chain connects TRBV11-2 to TRBJ2-5; 7 nucleotides align to TRBD1. This CDR3 is built from 18 residues. V trimming: 0 bases; J trimming: 3 bases; junction bases outside the gene matches: 13. The germline V gene encodes CDR1 SGHAT and CDR2 FQNNGV. CDR3: CASSLDLSWGTAEETQYF. As DNA, the CDR3 is TGTGCCAGCAGCTTAGATTTGAGCTGGGGGACAGCGGAAGAGACCCAGTACTTC.

This clonotype came up a few times. The rearrangement links TRBV11-2 to TRBJ2-3; 8 bases map to TRBD1. In germline, CDR1 is SGHAT, CDR2 FQNNGV. The CDR3 is 14 residues long. V was clipped by 1 base and J by 9 bases; unmatched bases: 6. The DNA for the CDR3 is TGTGCCAGCAGCTTAGGGGACAGGTCGGGCACGCAGTATTTT. Amino acid sequence: CASSLGDRSGTQYF.

This clonotype has only a few counts. The genes are TRBV6-1 and TRBJ2-5; 12 nucleotides match TRBD2. The germline V gene has CDR1 MNHNS and CDR2 SASEGT. The CDR3 is made up of 15 amino acids. V lost 7 bases to trimming and J lost 4 bases; unmatched junction nucleotides: 7. The CDR3 here is CASNRLAGELETQYF. The DNA of the CDR3 is TGTGCCAGCAACCGACTAGCGGGAGAGTTAGAGACCCAGTACTTC.

This clonotype was observed a handful of times. The chain has TRBV23-1 and TRBJ2-2, with 8 nucleotides matching TRBD2. TRBV23-1 is treated as an ORF (open reading frame) with a function not yet certain. The CDR3 runs to 17 residues. The trim removed 0 bases at V and 3 bases at J, leaving 6 bases unmatched. The CDR3 region is CASSQSPGGDYTGELFF. The DNA of the CDR3 is TGCGCCAGCAGTCAATCCCCGGGGGGGGATTACACCGGGGAGCTGTTTTTT.

There are a few counts of this clonotype. The V call is TRBV20-1, the J call TRBJ2-1; D is ambiguous. V lost 5 bases and J 7 bases, leaving 21 bases between the germline ends. Germline V gives CDR1 DFQATT, CDR2 SNEGSKA (reference sequence). The CDR3 is 15 amino acids. The CDR3 region has the DNA TGCAGTGCTTTGGACCGTGGTACTCTGGCGAATGAGCAGTTCTTC. It specifies CSALDRGTLANEQFF.

This clonotype showed up many times. In DNA form, the CDR3 reads TGTGCCAGCAGTTTGTCAACAGGTGTCTACGAGCAGTACTTC. Amino acids: CASSLSTGVYEQYF. This rearrangement joins TRBV12-3 or TRBV12-4 to TRBJ2-7, with a tentative D call TRBD1 (5 bases). Deletions cut 3 bases from V and 3 bases from J, with 12 bases between. The CDR3 loop spans 14 amino acids.

This chain connects TRBV7-2 to TRBJ2-4; D may be TRBD2 (7 bases). Germline V gene sequence: CDR1 SGHTA, CDR2 FQGNSA. This CDR3 has 16 residues. V lost 1 base and J 6 bases, leaving 16 bases between the germline ends. The CDR3 bases are TGTGCCAGCAGCTTAGAGTTAGGGGGGGGGTTAAACATTCAGTACTTC. As protein: CASSLELGGGLNIQYF. The entire variable domain, with the rest obtained from reference TRBV7-2 and TRBJ2-4, is as follows: GAGVSQSPSNKVTEKGKDVELRCDPISGHTALYWYRQSLGQGLEFLIYFQGNSAPDKSGLPSDRFSAERTGGSVSTLTIQRTQQEDSAVYLCASSLELGGGLNIQYFGAGTRLSVL.

This clonotype was detected only a few times. The J gene is TRBJ2-1, the V gene TRBV20-1, with 10 bases identical to TRBD2. Germline V gene data show CDR1 as DFQATT and CDR2 as SNEGSKA (reference sequence). This CDR3 has 14 residues. With 5 bases clipped from V and 8 bases from J, the junction kept 9 bases outside the gene matches. The CDR3 DNA reads TGCAGTGCTGGTCTGGGGACTAGCGTCCATGAGCAGTTCTTC. Residues: CSAGLGTSVHEQFF.

This clonotype was detected ten times or more. The rearrangement links TRBV5-1 to TRBJ2-7; D is perhaps TRBD1 (6 bases). In germline, CDR1 is SGHRS, CDR2 YFSETQ. This CDR3 region has 12 residues. Trimming left V 4 bases short and J 5 bases short, with 10 bases between. CDR3 in amino acids: CASSPGDNEQYF. As DNA, the CDR3 is TGCGCCAGCAGCCCTGGGGACAACGAGCAGTACTTC. Variable domain in full (rest from reference TRBV5-1 and TRBJ2-7): KAGVTQTPRYLIKTRGQQVTLSCSPISGHRSVSWYQQTPGQGLQFLFEYFSETQRNKGNFPGRFSGRQFSNSRSEMNVSTLELGDSALYLCASSPGDNEQYFGPGTRLTVT.

This chain uses TRBV7-2 with TRBJ2-1; D unclear. Germline V gives CDR1 SGHTA, CDR2 FQGNSA. Trimming removed 4 bases at V and 9 bases at J, with 7 bases between. The CDR3 has 11 amino acids. The CDR3 region is CASSSLREQFF. In DNA, the CDR3 is TGTGCCAGCAGCTCCTTACGTGAGCAGTTCTTC. Drawing the rest from reference TRBV7-2 and TRBJ2-1, the complete variable domain is GAGVSQSPSNKVTEKGKDVELRCDPISGHTALYWYRQSLGQGLEFLIYFQGNSAPDKSGLPSDRFSAERTGGSVSTLTIQRTQQEDSAVYLCASSSLREQFFGPGTRLTVL.

In this sample, this clonotype turned up a few times. The chain employs TRBV7-9 and TRBJ1-1, with 12 bases fitting TRBD1. Germline lookup yields CDR1 SEHNR and CDR2 FQNEAQ (reference sequence). There are 17 residues in the CDR3. V lost 4 bases, J lost 5 bases, and 11 bases stayed unmatched. CDR3 nucleotide sequence: TGTGCCAGCAGCTACCGCCGGGACAGGGGGCAGGTGACTGAAGCTTTCTTT. This sequence encodes CASSYRRDRGQVTEAFF. The variable domain in full, completed from reference TRBV7-9 and TRBJ1-1, reads DTGVSQNPRHKITKRGQNVTFRCDPISEHNRLYWYRQTLGQGPEFLTYFQNEAQLEKSRLLSDRFSAERPKGSFSTLEIQRTEQGDSAMYLCASSYRRDRGQVTEAFFGQGTRLTVV.

This clonotype occurred many times. The J gene is TRBJ2-3, the V gene TRBV4-2, with a weak D call TRBD1 (5 bases). Germline V gene data show CDR1 as LGHNA and CDR2 as YNFKEQ. The CDR3 spans 15 residues. V was trimmed by 0 bases and J by 4 bases, leaving 11 bases between them. CDR3: CASSQDWQGPDTQYF. CDR3 DNA: TGTGCCAGCAGCCAAGATTGGCAGGGCCCAGATACGCAGTATTTT.

This CDR3 is CASSLIGTGDAEAFF. DNA for the CDR3: TGTGCCAGCAGTCTGATTGGGACAGGGGATGCTGAAGCTTTCTTT. V gene TRBV28 combines with J gene TRBJ1-1; 10 bases are a match to TRBD1. The V gene end was trimmed by 5 bases and the J gene end by 6 bases; junction bases not matched to a gene: 9. The CDR3 sequence is 15 residues long. CDR1 is MDHEN and CDR2 is SYDVKM in the germline V gene. Complete variable domain (other parts from reference TRBV28 and TRBJ1-1): DVKVTQSSRYLVKRTGEKVFLECVQDMDHENMFWYRQDPGLGLRLIYFSYDVKMKEKGDIPEGYSVSREKKERFSLILESASTNQTSMYLCASSLIGTGDAEAFFGQGTRLTVV.

This clonotype was seen ten or more times. The chain couples TRBV29-1 to TRBJ2-1, with unresolved D. Trimming took 0 bases from V and 1 from J, leaving 10 bases between them. The CDR3 covers 15 residues. The germline V gene encodes CDR1 SQVTM and CDR2 ANQGSEA. The CDR3 sequence is CSVEDNAFSYNEQFF. The CDR3 region has the DNA TGCAGCGTTGAAGATAACGCGTTTTCCTACAATGAGCAGTTCTTC.

The chain joins TRBV18 to TRBJ2-5; tentatively, D is TRBD1 (6 bases). The V end was cut by 4 bases, the J end by 3 bases, with 6 bases between. This CDR3 is built from 12 residues. Per the germline V gene, CDR1 is KGHSH and CDR2 is LQKENI. The CDR3 reads CASSRTEETQYF. CDR3 coding DNA: TGTGCCAGCTCACGGACAGAAGAGACCCAGTACTTC.

The V and J genes are TRBV30 and TRBJ2-2, with TRBD1 matching over 7 bases. CDR1 GTSNPN and CDR2 SVGIG come from the germline V gene (reference sequence). V lost 6 bases to trimming and J lost 4 bases; unmatched junction nucleotides: 5. This CDR3 region has 13 residues. CDR3 residues: CACPRTGTGELFF. In DNA, the CDR3 is TGTGCCTGCCCAAGGACAGGCACCGGGGAGCTGTTTTTT.

In this sample, this clonotype turned up many times. The chain recombines TRBV5-8 with TRBJ2-5; D is possibly TRBD1 or TRBD2 (6 bases each). Per germline, CDR1 SGHTS and CDR2 YDEGEE. CDR3 size: 15 residues. V dropped 4 bases and J dropped 5 bases, with 18 bases sitting between them. CDR3 nucleotide sequence: TGTGCCAGCAGCCTCCGGTGGGGGGCCTGGGAGACCCAGTACTTC. It is translated as CASSLRWGAWETQYF.

This clonotype was counted at least ten times. Here the CDR3 reads CASSTQGTSYGELFF. CDR3 in DNA: TGTGCCAGCAGCACGCAGGGGACTAGCTACGGGGAGCTGTTTTTT. V is TRBV7-8 and J is TRBJ2-2; 9 bases map to TRBD2. The CDR3 contains 15 residues. V shed 5 bases and J 7 bases; nucleotides not matched to a gene: 8. Germline V gives CDR1 SGHVS, CDR2 FQNEAQ.

V usage is TRBV5-5 and J usage is TRBJ1-1, with a weak D call TRBD1 (5 bases). V lost 4 bases, J lost 3 bases, and 16 bases lay in between. The CDR3 covers 15 residues. The germline V gene has CDR1 SGHKS and CDR2 YYEKEE (reference sequence). CDR3 sequence (DNA): TGTGCCAGCAGCCCCCAGGGAATTTGGGACACTGAAGCTTTCTTT. Protein sequence: CASSPQGIWDTEAFF.

The gene calls are TRBV19 and TRBJ1-3; tentatively, D is TRBD1 (6 bases). Trimming shortened V by 6 bases and J by 5 bases, and 17 bases separated the two germline ends. Germline CDR1 LNHDA, CDR2 SQIVND (reference sequence). CDR3 length: 15 amino acids. For the CDR3, the DNA is TGTGCCAGTAGACCGCGGGACAACGTGAGAAACACCATATATTTT. It codes for CASRPRDNVRNTIYF.

This rearrangement joins TRBV11-2 to TRBJ2-3; perhaps D is TRBD1 or TRBD2 (5 bases each). Germline V gene data show CDR1 as SGHAT and CDR2 as FQNNGV. The CDR3 loop spans 17 amino acids. Trimming pared 5 bases from V and 0 bases from J, leaving 18 bases between. CDR3: CASSHNRGRTSTDTQYF. DNA for the CDR3: TGTGCCAGCAGCCACAACCGGGGACGAACTAGCACAGATACGCAGTATTTT.

The chain combines TRBV11-2 with TRBJ2-5; D is unresolved. The V gene's germline CDR1 is SGHAT and CDR2 FQNNGV. This CDR3 is 13 amino acids long. V was cut by 2 bases and J by 5 bases, with 9 bases left in between. DNA for the CDR3: TGTGCCAGCAGCTTAATGAGTACGGAGACCCAGTACTTC. Residues: CASSLMSTETQYF. Full variable domain (missing parts from reference TRBV11-2 and TRBJ2-5): EAGVAQSPRYKIIEKRQSVAFWCNPISGHATLYWYQQILGQGPKLLIQFQNNGVVDDSQLPKDRFSAERLKGVDSTLKIQPAKLEDSAVYLCASSLMSTETQYFGPGTRLLVL.

This clonotype was detected a few times. The chain carries TRBV12-3 or TRBV12-4 and TRBJ2-2; D is unclear. With 3 bases removed from V and 1 base from J, the gap between germline ends came to 12 bases. CDR3 length: 16 amino acids. CDR3 sequence: CASSFPLRWNTGELFF. CDR3 bases: TGTGCCAGCAGTTTCCCCCTTAGGTGGAACACCGGGGAGCTGTTTTTT.

This clonotype showed up just a few times. The chain carries TRBV20-1 and TRBJ2-7, with 12 bases that match TRBD1. The CDR3 sequence is 14 residues long. The V gene end was trimmed by 1 base and the J gene end by 10 bases; junction bases not matched to a gene: 8. Germline values: CDR1 DFQATT, CDR2 SNEGSKA (reference sequence). The CDR3 DNA sequence: TGCAGTGCTAGAGCGGCGGGGACAGGGGGCGCCCAGTACTTC. Its protein product is CSARAAGTGGAQYF.

This clonotype was seen at least ten times. The V and J genes are TRBV6-2 or TRBV6-3 and TRBJ2-5; 11 bases match TRBD2. The V gene end was trimmed by 6 bases and the J gene end by 2 bases; junction bases not matched to a gene: 2. This CDR3 region has 14 residues. Germline assignment: CDR1 MNHEY and CDR2 SVGEGT. The CDR3 here is CASRRLAGQETQYF. The CDR3 nucleotides are TGTGCCAGCAGAAGACTAGCGGGACAAGAGACCCAGTACTTC.

This clonotype has a count of ten or more. The genes are TRBV13 and TRBJ1-2; the D is unclear. Trimming took off 2 bases at V and 8 bases at J, with 15 bases between the two ends. Germline V lookup: CDR1 PRHDT, CDR2 FYEKMQ (reference sequence). This CDR3 is built from 14 residues. The CDR3 sequence: CASSLWSDSPGYTF. In DNA form, the CDR3 reads TGTGCCAGCAGCTTATGGTCGGACTCTCCCGGCTACACCTTC.

This chain joins TRBV29-1 and TRBJ1-1, with no clear D. The CDR3 consists of 11 residues. V lost 4 bases, J lost 8 bases, and 11 bases lay in between. Germline CDR1 reads SQVTM; CDR2 reads ANQGSEA. CDR3 amino acids: CSVVVFAEAFF. CDR3 DNA sequence: TGCAGCGTTGTAGTCTTCGCCGAAGCTTTCTTT.